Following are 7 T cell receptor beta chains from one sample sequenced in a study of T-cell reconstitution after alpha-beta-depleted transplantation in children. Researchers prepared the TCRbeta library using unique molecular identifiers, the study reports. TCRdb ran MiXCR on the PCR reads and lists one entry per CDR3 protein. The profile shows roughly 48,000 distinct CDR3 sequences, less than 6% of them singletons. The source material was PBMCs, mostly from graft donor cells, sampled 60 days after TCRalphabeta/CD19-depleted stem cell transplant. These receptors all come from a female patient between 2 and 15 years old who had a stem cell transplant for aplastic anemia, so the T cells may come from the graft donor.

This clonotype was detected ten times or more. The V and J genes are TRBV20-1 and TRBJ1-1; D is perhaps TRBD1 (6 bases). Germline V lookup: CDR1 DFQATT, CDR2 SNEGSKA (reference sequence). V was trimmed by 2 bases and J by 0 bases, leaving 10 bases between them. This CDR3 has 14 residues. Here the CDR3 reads CSARNRVMNTEAFF. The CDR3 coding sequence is TGCAGTGCTAGAAACAGGGTTATGAACACTGAAGCTTTCTTT.

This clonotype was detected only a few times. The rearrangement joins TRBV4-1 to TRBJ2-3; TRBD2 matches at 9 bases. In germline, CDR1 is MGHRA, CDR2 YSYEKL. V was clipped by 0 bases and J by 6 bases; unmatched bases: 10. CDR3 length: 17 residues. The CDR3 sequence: CASSQDAAGGPGDTQYF. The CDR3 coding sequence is TGCGCCAGCAGCCAAGACGCGGCGGGAGGGCCGGGGGATACGCAGTATTTT.

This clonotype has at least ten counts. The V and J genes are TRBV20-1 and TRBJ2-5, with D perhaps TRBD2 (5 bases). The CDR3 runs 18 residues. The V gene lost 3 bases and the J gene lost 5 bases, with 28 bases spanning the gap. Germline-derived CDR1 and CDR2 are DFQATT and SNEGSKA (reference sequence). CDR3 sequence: CSASGTLAWQSSGETQYF. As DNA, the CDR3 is TGCAGTGCTAGCGGAACCTTGGCGTGGCAATCTTCGGGGGAGACCCAGTACTTC.

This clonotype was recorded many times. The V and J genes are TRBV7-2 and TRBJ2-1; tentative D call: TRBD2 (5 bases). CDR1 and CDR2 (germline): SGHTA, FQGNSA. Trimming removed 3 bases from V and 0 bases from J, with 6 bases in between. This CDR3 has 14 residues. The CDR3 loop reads CASSLDSSYNEQFF. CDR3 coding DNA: TGTGCCAGCAGCTTGGACTCCTCCTACAATGAGCAGTTCTTC.

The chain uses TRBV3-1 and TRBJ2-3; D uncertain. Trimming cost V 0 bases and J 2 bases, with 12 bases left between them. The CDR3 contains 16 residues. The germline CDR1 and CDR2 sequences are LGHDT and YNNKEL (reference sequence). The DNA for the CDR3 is TGTGCCAGCAGCCAAGAGGCCAGCCCCTTCACAGATACGCAGTATTTT. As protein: CASSQEASPFTDTQYF.

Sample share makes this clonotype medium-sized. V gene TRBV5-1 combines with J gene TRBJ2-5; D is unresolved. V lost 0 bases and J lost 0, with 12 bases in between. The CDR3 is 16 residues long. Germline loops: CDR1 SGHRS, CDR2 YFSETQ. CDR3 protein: CASSLVDGRYQETQYF. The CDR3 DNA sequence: TGCGCCAGCAGCTTGGTGGACGGACGGTACCAAGAGACCCAGTACTTC.

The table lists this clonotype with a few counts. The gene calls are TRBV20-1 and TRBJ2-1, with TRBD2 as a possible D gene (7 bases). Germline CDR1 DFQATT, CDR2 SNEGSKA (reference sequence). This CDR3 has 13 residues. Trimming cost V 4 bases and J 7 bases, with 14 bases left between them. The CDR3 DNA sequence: TGCAGTGCTACCAAGGGGGGGTTTAATGAGCAGTTCTTC. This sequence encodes CSATKGGFNEQFF.